Sequencing of this TCR beta chain was carried out in a study of T cells in Graves' hyperthyroidism and ophthalmopathy (dated by TCRdb to 2018 to 2020). About the investigation overall: Peripheral blood was collected at initial diagnosis, before any treatment. To identify TCR V-J signatures that set the groups apart, the researchers used a discovery cohort of more than 95 patients, made up of fewer than 50 with Graves' ophthalmopathy and some 56 with stable Graves' hyperthyroidism. Prospective prediction of ophthalmopathy was tested in an independent validation cohort consisting of some 19 hyperthyroidism patients and 15 to 17 patients who later progressed to ophthalmopathy. The 100 or so discovery patients were divided at random into training and test sets in a 7:3 ratio. The study also compared thyroid tissue and blood T-cell repertoires from about six Graves' hyperthyroidism patients. Following sampling, methimazole starting at 30 mg daily was given to hyperthyroidism patients, and high-dose intravenous methylprednisolone was given to ophthalmopathy patients. The paper describes TCR Vbeta CDR3 sequencing of around 130 peripheral blood samples, made up of approximately 40 ophthalmopathy patients, 70 to 80 hyperthyroidism patients and 17 progressor patients.

A note on this clonotype: The antigen it binds to is not known. One base away there is no much larger clone; base qualities are not given.

The TCR beta CDR3 regions were amplified from RNA transcripts. The TCR CDR3 was subjected to a first round of RT-PCR using the HTBI primer set and the Qiagen OneStep RT-PCR kit. Libraries were constructed in a second round of multiplex PCR, after which size selection and purification were carried out. Paired-end sequencing of the libraries was performed with 100 bp reads on an Illumina HiSeq2000. On the study's bioinformatics: SOAPnuke was used to process the raw data, throwing out any read that contained adapters or uncalled bases, had a mean Phred below 15, or lacked an exact constant-primer or identifier match. High-quality paired reads were merged with COPE v1.2.5, and unique nucleotide sequences were defined as clonotypes. MiTCR v1.1 was used to align clonotypes to the IMGT TRBV, TRBD and TRBJ reference segments. Only V-J combinations with frequency above 0.0001, covering about 99% of repertoires, were analysed. The TCS score was defined as the ratio of F50 (clonal expansion) to E x V (chaos), calculated using BLOSUM62-based TCRdist between CDR3 peptides within each V-J. Welch's t-statistics and random forest reduced 500 to 550 V-J features to 10 to 15, which were used in a naive Bayes classifier (R e1071). TCRdb took the public reads, trimmed them with fastp at Q25, ran MiXCR for clone calling and kept in-frame beta chains. Each record represents a unique CDR3 protein, reported with the most common genes and DNA among its rows. The V and J calls follow TCRdb's processing rather than the paper's. In all, the sample holds 730,000 or so distinct CDR3 sequences, and approximately 18% of those were seen once. The ten biggest clones cover about a sixth of the sample.

Hyperthyroidism patients were newly diagnosed, had a disease duration of under 2 months, and were aged 18 to 65 years. The study excluded patients with uncontrolled infections, other autoimmune diseases, pregnancy or lactation. Clinical symptoms, serum thyroxine and TRAb, thyroid ultrasound, and orbital computed tomography formed the basis for the diagnoses. For progressor patients, blood was drawn at the first diagnosis of hyperthyroidism, before any ophthalmopathy symptoms had appeared. PBMCs were separated from 7.5 to 10 ml of fresh peripheral blood using Ficoll-Paque density gradient centrifugation. Progressor patients were defined as those initially diagnosed with Graves' hyperthyroidism in whom ophthalmopathy developed during follow-up. Trizol reagent was used to extract total RNA, and RNA quality was then checked on an Agilent 2100 Bioanalyzer. Study-wide findings and limitations: A model built on a 13 V-J signature distinguished ophthalmopathy from stable hyperthyroidism, reaching 87.88% sensitivity and under 84% specificity in cross-validation and 80%/75% in testing. Blood samples also contained most of the expanded thyroid clonotypes (frequency above 0.001), which suggests that blood repertoires may reflect thyroid immune responses. Sample size was not statistically predetermined, and blinding of investigators to group allocation was not performed. In validation, the model predicted progression to ophthalmopathy with 55% to 71% sensitivity and approximately 78% specificity, a median of around six months before onset.

Trimming removed 6 bases from V and 2 bases from J; the gene matches leave 8 bases unexplained. The germline V gene (reference sequence) sets CDR1 to SGHKS and CDR2 to YYEKEE. The CDR3, cysteine through phenylalanine, is 16 amino acids long. This entry keeps only the CDR3 DNA: 48 bases, framed from base 1. The V gene is TRBV5-5 and the J gene is TRBJ2-2; TRBD1 lines up with 9 middle nucleotides. Sequenced input: blood. This clonotype originated in a woman aged 50 to 60 with Graves' hyperthyroidism that later progressed to Graves' ophthalmopathy. The sequence in DNA is TGTGCCAGCAACTGGAGGACAGGGGATAACACCGGGGAGCTGTTTTTT. Its protein reads: CASNWRTGDNTGELFF.